This TCR beta chain derives from a study of blood T cell repertoires in COVID-19 (dated by TCRdb to the early 2020s). About the study as a whole: Collaborator samples came from the United States, Italy and Spain and covered acute and convalescent phases of COVID-19. Where HLA class I and class II types were available, the types were taken from metadata supplied by the sample provider, not from assay-based typing. Sample metadata almost always included a de-identified subject ID, COVID-19 status, age in years and sex. The repertoires were made available in a free public database intended to serve as a resource for research on the immune response to SARS-CoV-2. Samples came from the ongoing ImmuneRACE study (first 160 participants) plus 1,254 subjects from 6 global collaborators. The prospective study material was composed of cDNA or gDNA derived from T cells, B-cell-depleted T cells, or PBMCs. Deeply sampled blood TCRbeta repertoires from subjects exposed to, actively infected with, or recovered from COVID-19 were included in the dataset.

One collaborating source in Seattle enrolled patients while the patients were actively infected and followed the patients over time throughout the course of disease. The collaborating institutions used their own protocols to collect whole blood in K2EDTA tubes. For TCRbeta analysis, collaborators shipped samples as frozen whole blood, isolated PBMCs, or DNA extracted from either of those sample types. The immunoSEQ Assay, a bias-controlled multiplex PCR, was used to amplify TCRbeta CDR3 regions from genomic DNA. In the authors' own workflow: Nucleated cell counts per sample were estimated from amplification of reference gene primers within the assay. Sequence reads were collapsed and filtered to measure the absolute abundance of every unique TCRbeta CDR3 rearrangement. For each sample, productive Simpson clonality was calculated as the square root of Simpson's diversity index across productive rearrangements. TCRdb retrieved this table from immuneACCESS and kept in-frame rearrangements only. Not all clones are present; in checked studies, unresolved V genes account for under half, and no reason is known for the remainder. V, J and clone size reflect that table, while D and trimming were determined from the DNA. This sample comprises about 270,000 clones, about 88% of them detected only once. The ten largest clones capture more than 1.1% of the sample.

This clone was recorded a few times. The antigen it recognizes is unknown. Base qualities were left out, and no much larger clone turns up one base away. Points the paper makes about the study in general: The quantity of clinical and demographic metadata differed by source and by participant and was supplied without curation.

Trimming removed 1 base from V and 4 bases from J, leaving 10 bases between the germline ends. The CDR1 and CDR2 encoded by the germline V gene (reference sequence) are MNHEY and SMNVEV. CDR3 length: 14 amino acids, cysteine to phenylalanine. CDR3 DNA is the only sequence kept; it has 42 bases, read in frame from the first base. The sample consisted of peripheral blood. This receptor chain uses TRBV27 and TRBJ1-1; possibly the D gene is TRBD1, per 5 matching bases. The clonotype was recovered from a human donor with COVID-19, enrolled during active disease. The donor label of this sample is uncertain. The CDR3 region has the sequence CASSLFRQGTEAFF. The DNA reads TGTGCCAGCAGTTTATTCCGTCAGGGCACTGAAGCTTTCTTT.